Presented here are 32 T cell receptor beta chains from one specimen sequenced in a study of blood T cell repertoires in COVID-19. Profiled with immunoSEQ multiplex PCR; TCRdb holds only in-frame clones, not every one. Counted here are a few hundred thousand clones, approximately 92% occurring once; the ten biggest clones make up under 3%. The sequenced sample was peripheral blood. The source is a person aged 18 to 30 with COVID-19, enrolled during active disease.

The genes are TRBV5-5 and TRBJ1-1; no definite D call. CDR3 length equals 15 residues. Germline lookup yields CDR1 SGHKS and CDR2 YYEKEE (reference sequence). The ends were cut back, 0 bases at V and 3 bases at J, with 12 bases in the middle. The CDR3 loop reads CASSLGPQAYTEAFF. The CDR3, as DNA: TGTGCCAGCAGCTTGGGGCCCCAGGCTTACACTGAAGCTTTCTTT. Combining the CDR3 with reference TRBV5-5 and TRBJ1-1 gives the whole variable domain DAGVTQSPTHLIKTRGQQVTLRCSPISGHKSVSWYQQVLGQGPQFIFQYYEKEERGRGNFPDRFSARQFPNYSSELNVNALLLGDSALYLCASSLGPQAYTEAFFGQGTRLTVV.

The rearrangement uses TRBV19 and TRBJ2-2, with D perhaps matching TRBD2 (6 bases). The CDR3 consists of 14 residues. The V and J ends lost 5 bases and 1 base respectively, with 8 bases between them. Germline CDR1 reads LNHDA; CDR2 reads SQIVND (reference sequence). CDR3 loop: CASSWRGNTGELFF. The DNA of the CDR3 is TGTGCCAGTAGTTGGCGGGGGAACACCGGGGAGCTGTTTTTT. The whole variable domain, filled in from reference TRBV19 and TRBJ2-2, reads DGGITQSPKYLFRKEGQNVTLSCEQNLNHDAMYWYRQDPGQGLRLIYYSQIVNDFQKGDIAEGYSVSREKKESFPLTVTSAQKNPTAFYLCASSWRGNTGELFFGEGSRLTVL.

As concerns this clone: No DNA is shown, since the ends of the CDR3 on it are uncertain; the CDR3 is the one TCRdb lists. Other DNA sequences in this specimen translate into the identical CDR3. The rearrangement joins TRBV19 to TRBJ2-2; TRBD2 is the table's D call and was not checked against the DNA. Germline V gives CDR1 LNHDA, CDR2 SQIVND (reference sequence). The CDR3 sequence runs 13 residues, both termini included. The CDR3 protein is CASSSGNTGELFF.

The chain is built from TRBV2 and TRBJ1-1; D is possibly TRBD1 (5 bases). The CDR3 sequence is 11 residues long. V was pared by 10 bases and J by 4 bases, with 10 bases between. In germline, CDR1 is SNHLY, CDR2 FYNNEI. This CDR3 is CATLGGTEAFF. CDR3 DNA: TGTGCCACCCTGGGGGGCACTGAAGCTTTCTTT.

This clone was seen a handful of times. V gene TRBV13 combines with J gene TRBJ2-3, with unresolved D. V shed 3 bases and J shed 1 base, with 8 bases lying between them. The CDR3 contains 14 residues. The germline V gene encodes CDR1 PRHDT and CDR2 FYEKMQ (reference sequence). The chain's CDR3 is CASSFGTGTDTQYF. For the CDR3, the DNA is TGTGCCAGCAGCTTCGGTACCGGCACAGATACGCAGTATTTT.

The V gene is TRBV9, the J gene TRBJ2-5, with TRBD1 as a possible D gene (6 bases). Germline lookup yields CDR1 SGDLS and CDR2 YYNGEE. CDR3 size: 16 residues. V was clipped by 0 bases and J by 2 bases, with 14 bases between them. As DNA, the CDR3 is TGTGCCAGCAGCGTAGGTGGTAGCAGGGGTCAAGAGACCCAGTACTTC. Protein product: CASSVGGSRGQETQYF. The full variable domain, its missing parts supplied by reference TRBV9 and TRBJ2-5, is DSGVTQTPKHLITATGQRVTLRCSPRSGDLSVYWYQQSLDQGLQFLIQYYNGEERAKGNILERFSAQQFPDLHSELNLSSLELGDSALYFCASSVGGSRGQETQYFGPGTRLLVL.

CDR3 region: CASSHGSYNEQFF. As DNA, the CDR3 is TGTGCCAGTAGCCACGGCTCCTACAATGAGCAGTTCTTC. This chain uses TRBV19 with TRBJ2-1; no definite D call. The ends were cut back, 6 bases at V and 0 bases at J, with 6 bases in the middle. The CDR3 loop spans 13 amino acids. Per the germline V gene, CDR1 is LNHDA and CDR2 is SQIVND (reference sequence).

This clone came up once. The rearrangement links TRBV24-1 to TRBJ2-4; 7 nucleotides match TRBD1. V trimming: 4 bases; J trimming: 1 base; junction bases outside the gene matches: 9. Germline CDR1 and CDR2: KGHDR and SFDVKD. This CDR3 has 17 residues. The CDR3 region has the DNA TGTGCCACCAGTGACAGGGGACAGATTGGGGCCAAAAACATTCAGTACTTC. Its translation is CATSDRGQIGAKNIQYF.

The chain recombines TRBV27 with TRBJ2-2, with D possibly matching TRBD1 (5 bases). CDR1 and CDR2 (germline): MNHEY, SMNVEV (reference sequence). The CDR3 consists of 18 residues. V gave up 2 bases and J gave up 3 bases, with 19 bases separating them. The CDR3 reads CASSLEPPRVGYTGELFF. The CDR3 DNA is TGTGCCAGCAGTTTAGAACCCCCCAGGGTCGGGTACACCGGGGAGCTGTTTTTT.

The chain combines TRBV5-1 with TRBJ1-4, with 8 bases aligning to TRBD1. V was pared by 0 bases and J by 6 bases, with 1 base of the junction left unmatched. The germline V gene has CDR1 SGHRS and CDR2 YFSETQ. This CDR3 region has 14 residues. This CDR3 reads CASSLARGHEKLFF. CDR3 DNA sequence: TGCGCCAGCAGCTTGGCCAGGGGGCATGAAAAACTGTTTTTT.

The V gene is TRBV29-1, the J gene TRBJ2-1, with TRBD2 as a possible D gene (7 bases). The CDR3 spans 15 residues. Germline CDR1 reads SQVTM; CDR2 reads ANQGSEA. Trimming left V 1 base short and J 10 bases short, with 20 bases between. The CDR3: CSVEVGGADEWEQFF. In DNA, the CDR3 is TGCAGCGTTGAAGTAGGGGGGGCCGATGAGTGGGAGCAGTTCTTC.

This chain's CDR3 is CASSLSLNEKLFF. For the CDR3, the DNA is TGTGCCAGCAGTTTGTCTCTAAATGAAAAACTGTTTTTT. This chain connects TRBV28 to TRBJ1-4; D is unclear. Germline CDR1 reads MDHEN; CDR2 reads SYDVKM. This CDR3 contains 13 residues. Trimming stripped 3 bases from V and 5 bases from J, with 7 bases between.

This chain uses TRBV5-4 with TRBJ2-1; 11 bases fit TRBD2. V gave up 4 bases and J gave up 5 bases; unmatched junction bases: 5. CDR1 and CDR2 (germline): SGHNT, YYREEE (reference sequence). The CDR3 runs to 15 residues. CDR3 coding DNA: TGTGCCAGCAGCGTAGCGGGAGGGCAGAACAATGAGCAGTTCTTC. Its protein product is CASSVAGGQNNEQFF. Full variable domain (missing parts from reference TRBV5-4 and TRBJ2-1): ETGVTQSPTHLIKTRGQQVTLRCSSQSGHNTVSWYQQALGQGPQFIFQYYREEENGRGNFPPRFSGLQFPNYSSELNVNALELDDSALYLCASSVAGGQNNEQFFGPGTRLTVL.

J is TRBJ2-2 and V is TRBV6-1, with 7 bases fitting TRBD2. V was clipped by 1 base and J by 8 bases; unmatched bases: 10. This CDR3 has 16 amino acids. The germline CDR1 and CDR2 sequences are MNHNS and SASEGT. The CDR3 DNA follows: TGTGCCAGCAGTGAAGTCGAGCGGGGTGGTATTGGGGAGCTGTTTTTT. Its translation is CASSEVERGGIGELFF.

V and J are TRBV7-2 and TRBJ1-6; 7 bases fit TRBD1. The junction had 6 bases not matched to a gene; V was cut back by 5 bases and J by 8 bases. Germline CDR1 is SGHTA and CDR2 is FQGNSA. This CDR3 is built from 14 residues. CDR3 nucleotide sequence: TGTGCCAGCAGCCGTCCGGGACAGCATTCACCCCTCCACTTT. Translating gives CASSRPGQHSPLHF.

The chain recombines TRBV7-9 with TRBJ2-7; TRBD1 matches 8 bases. The junction had 3 bases not matched to a gene; V was cut back by 4 bases and J by 1 base. Germline lookup yields CDR1 SEHNR and CDR2 FQNEAQ (reference sequence). The CDR3 runs to 14 residues. The CDR3: CASSSWTGSYEQYF. CDR3 sequence (DNA): TGTGCCAGCAGCTCCTGGACAGGGTCCTACGAGCAGTACTTC. Based on the CDR3 plus reference TRBV7-9 and TRBJ2-7, the full variable domain is DTGVSQNPRHKITKRGQNVTFRCDPISEHNRLYWYRQTLGQGPEFLTYFQNEAQLEKSRLLSDRFSAERPKGSFSTLEIQRTEQGDSAMYLCASSSWTGSYEQYFGPGTRLTVT.

The chain combines TRBV15 with TRBJ1-3; no clear D gene. Germline V lookup: CDR1 LNHNV, CDR2 YYDKDF (reference sequence). Trimming pared 0 bases from V and 0 bases from J, leaving 15 bases between. This CDR3 region has 18 residues. The CDR3 coding sequence is TGTGCCACCAGCAGAGATTGGGCGACATTGAGCTCTGGAAACACCATATATTTT. It codes for CATSRDWATLSSGNTIYF.

The V and J genes are TRBV28 and TRBJ2-7, with TRBD1 identical over 11 bases. The CDR3 is made up of 16 amino acids. The germline gives CDR1 MDHEN, CDR2 SYDVKM. The trim removed 5 bases at V and 4 bases at J, leaving 10 bases unmatched. CDR3 in DNA: TGTGCCAGCAGTCTCCCTGGACAGGGGGCGATGTACGAGCAGTACTTC. It is translated as CASSLPGQGAMYEQYF.

Worth noting for this clone: At the DNA level, this CDR3 is encoded by other sequences in the same sample as well. This chain uses TRBV6-5 with TRBJ2-7, with a weak D call TRBD2 (6 bases). Trimming removed 4 bases from V and 2 bases from J, with 6 bases in between. CDR3 size: 12 residues. The germline CDR1 and CDR2 sequences are MNHEY and SVGAGI. CDR3 DNA sequence: TGTGCCAGCAGTTCGGGGGCCTACGAGCAGTACTTC. Its translation is CASSSGAYEQYF.

This chain uses TRBV7-9 with TRBJ1-2; maybe TRBD1 (5 bases). This CDR3 region has 13 residues. Germline-derived CDR1 and CDR2 are SEHNR and FQNEAQ (reference sequence). V lost 6 bases, J lost 13 bases, and 21 bases lay in between. The DNA for the CDR3 is TGTGCCAGCAGACCACAACCGCAGGGCGAATTCACCTTC. Translation gives CASRPQPQGEFTF.

This rearrangement joins TRBV13 to TRBJ1-1; maybe TRBD1 (6 bases). This CDR3 region has 15 residues. Germline loops: CDR1 PRHDT, CDR2 FYEKMQ (reference sequence). Trimming cost V 3 bases and J 2 bases, with 13 bases left between them. The CDR3 protein is CASSFGAGANTEAFF. CDR3 nucleotide sequence: TGTGCCAGCAGCTTTGGTGCGGGGGCCAACACTGAAGCTTTCTTT.

The V call is TRBV2, the J call TRBJ2-3; the D is unclear. This CDR3 contains 13 residues. Germline V gene data show CDR1 as SNHLY and CDR2 as FYNNEI. V was shortened by 4 bases and J by 8 bases, with 13 bases between the two germline ends. The CDR3 reads CASSGPSRGTQYF. The CDR3, as DNA: TGTGCCAGCAGTGGGCCCTCTAGAGGTACGCAGTATTTT. The variable domain in full, with the rest retrieved from reference TRBV2 and TRBJ2-3, is EPEVTQTPSHQVTQMGQEVILRCVPISNHLYFYWYRQILGQKVEFLVSFYNNEISEKSEIFDDQFSVERPDGSNFTLKIRSTKLEDSAMYFCASSGPSRGTQYFGPGTRLTVL.

This chain joins TRBV11-2 and TRBJ2-1; 15 bases match TRBD2. CDR1 is SGHAT, CDR2 FQNNGV, per germline. The V segment lost 4 bases and the J segment 7 bases; nucleotides outside the gene matches: 8. The CDR3 is 17 residues long. CDR3: CASSSGLAGGESNEQFF. The DNA for the CDR3 is TGTGCCAGCAGCTCAGGACTAGCGGGAGGGGAGAGTAATGAGCAGTTCTTC.

This clone was observed a few times. The rearrangement uses TRBV6-1 and TRBJ2-3, with 8 bases that match TRBD1. Unmatched junction bases numbered 4, after V lost 1 base and J lost 1 base. Germline V gene lookup returns CDR1 MNHNS and CDR2 SASEGT. The CDR3 runs to 16 residues. CDR3 DNA: TGTGCCAGCAGTGAAGTAAAGGGACAGGGCACAGATACGCAGTATTTT. This sequence encodes CASSEVKGQGTDTQYF.

The chain is built from TRBV6-5 and TRBJ2-2; 9 positions agree with TRBD2. The CDR3 is 14 residues long. Losses at the gene ends were 5 bases for V and 6 bases for J; bases not matched to a gene: 4. The germline V gene has CDR1 MNHEY and CDR2 SVGAGI. The CDR3 protein is CASSTVAGAGELFF. CDR3 DNA sequence: TGTGCCAGCAGTACCGTAGCGGGAGCCGGGGAGCTGTTTTTT.

The chain carries TRBV19 and TRBJ1-5; D unresolved. Germline V lookup: CDR1 LNHDA, CDR2 SQIVND (reference sequence). Trimming removed 7 bases at V and 7 bases at J, with 17 bases between. The CDR3 extends over 14 amino acids. The CDR3 DNA reads TGTGCCAGTACTGACGGGATAGGCAGGCAGCCCCAGCATTTT. Translating it yields CASTDGIGRQPQHF. Supplemented by reference TRBV19 and TRBJ1-5, the full variable domain reads DGGITQSPKYLFRKEGQNVTLSCEQNLNHDAMYWYRQDPGQGLRLIYYSQIVNDFQKGDIAEGYSVSREKKESFPLTVTSAQKNPTAFYLCASTDGIGRQPQHFGDGTRLSIL.

This clone was seen only once. The V and J genes are TRBV27 and TRBJ2-7; possible D gene TRBD2, 5 bases. The CDR3 consists of 13 residues. The germline CDR1 and CDR2 sequences are MNHEY and SMNVEV (reference sequence). Trimming left V 3 bases short and J 7 bases short, with 13 bases between. The DNA of the CDR3 is TGTGCCAGCAGTTTCTCTCCCCGAGGGGAGCAGTACTTC. Translated, it gives CASSFSPRGEQYF.

The rearrangement joins TRBV4-1 to TRBJ2-5, with 7 bases matching TRBD2. After removal of 4 bases from V and 2 bases from J, the junction contained 4 bases not matched to a gene. This CDR3 comprises 14 residues. Germline V lookup: CDR1 MGHRA, CDR2 YSYEKL. The DNA of the CDR3 is TGCGCCAGCAGCCTCCGCGGGGGTCAAGAGACCCAGTACTTC. Protein: CASSLRGGQETQYF.

As DNA, the CDR3 is TGTGCCACCAGTGATCCGGGACAGGTTAATTCACCCCTCCACTTT. It codes for CATSDPGQVNSPLHF. The V and J genes are TRBV24-1 and TRBJ1-6; 8 bases are a match to TRBD1. Germline V gives CDR1 KGHDR, CDR2 SFDVKD. V lost 3 bases and J lost 6; bases outside the gene matches: 3. This CDR3 is 15 amino acids long.

The V gene is TRBV29-1, the J gene TRBJ1-1; D not certain. Germline CDR1 is SQVTM and CDR2 is ANQGSEA. This CDR3 has 13 residues. The V gene lost 0 bases and the J gene lost 5 bases, with 10 bases spanning the gap. The CDR3 here is CSVEDLGGTEAFF. The CDR3 DNA reads as TGCAGCGTTGAAGATCTAGGAGGAACTGAAGCTTTCTTT.

The chain recombines TRBV7-2 with TRBJ1-3, with a possible D match to TRBD1 (5 bases). Trimming took off 4 bases at V and 0 bases at J, with 7 bases between the two ends. CDR1 SGHTA and CDR2 FQGNSA come from the germline V gene. The CDR3 loop spans 14 amino acids. CDR3 sequence reads: CASSYDSSGNTIYF. The DNA for the CDR3 is TGTGCCAGCAGCTATGACAGCTCTGGAAACACCATATATTTT.

The rearrangement uses TRBV5-4 and TRBJ2-2; 8 nucleotides match TRBD2. CDR1 SGHNT and CDR2 YYREEE come from the germline V gene (reference sequence). The CDR3 covers 15 residues. V lost 4 bases and J lost 3; bases outside the gene matches: 5. The CDR3 spells CASSVAGLDTGELFF. The DNA of the CDR3 is TGTGCCAGCAGCGTAGCGGGATTAGACACCGGGGAGCTGTTTTTT.